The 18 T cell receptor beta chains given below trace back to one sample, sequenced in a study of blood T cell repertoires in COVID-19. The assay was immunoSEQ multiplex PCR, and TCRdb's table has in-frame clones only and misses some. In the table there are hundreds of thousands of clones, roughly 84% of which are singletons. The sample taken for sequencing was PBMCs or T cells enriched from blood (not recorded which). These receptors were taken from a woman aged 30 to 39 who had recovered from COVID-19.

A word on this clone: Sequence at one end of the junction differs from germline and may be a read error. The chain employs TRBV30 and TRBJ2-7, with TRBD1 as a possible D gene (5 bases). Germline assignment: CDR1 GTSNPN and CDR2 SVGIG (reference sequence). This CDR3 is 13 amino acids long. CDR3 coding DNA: TGTGCCTGGAGTTCTAGGCCAGGGCACTGTGACACCTTC. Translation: CAWSSRPGHCDTF.

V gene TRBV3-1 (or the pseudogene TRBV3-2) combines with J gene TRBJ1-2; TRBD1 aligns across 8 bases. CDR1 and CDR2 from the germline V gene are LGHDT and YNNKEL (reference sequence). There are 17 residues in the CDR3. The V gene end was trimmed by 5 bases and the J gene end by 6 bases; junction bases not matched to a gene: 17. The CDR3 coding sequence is TGTGCCAGCAGCACCACCGGGACAGGCTTGATCCTGGATGGCTACACCTTC. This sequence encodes CASSTTGTGLILDGYTF.

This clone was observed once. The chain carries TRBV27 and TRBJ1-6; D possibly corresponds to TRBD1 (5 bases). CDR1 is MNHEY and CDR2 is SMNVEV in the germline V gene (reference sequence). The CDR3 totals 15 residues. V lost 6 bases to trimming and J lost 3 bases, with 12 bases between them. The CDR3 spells CASRTRGGYNSPLHF. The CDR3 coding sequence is TGTGCCAGCAGAACGCGGGGGGGCTATAATTCACCCCTCCACTTT.

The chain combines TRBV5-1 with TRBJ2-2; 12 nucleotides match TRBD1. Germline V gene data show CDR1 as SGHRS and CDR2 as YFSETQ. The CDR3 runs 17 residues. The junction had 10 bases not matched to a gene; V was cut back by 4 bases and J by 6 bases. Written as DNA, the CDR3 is TGCGCCAGCAGCATGGGACAGGGGGCGAGGGTCCCCGGGGAGCTGTTTTTT. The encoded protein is CASSMGQGARVPGELFF.

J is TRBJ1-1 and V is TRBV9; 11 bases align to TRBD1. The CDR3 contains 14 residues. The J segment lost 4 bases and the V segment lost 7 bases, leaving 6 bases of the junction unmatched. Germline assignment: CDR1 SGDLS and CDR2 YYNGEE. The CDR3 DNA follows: TGTGCCAGCGAGGACAGGGGGCTGGGCACTGAAGCTTTCTTT. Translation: CASEDRGLGTEAFF.

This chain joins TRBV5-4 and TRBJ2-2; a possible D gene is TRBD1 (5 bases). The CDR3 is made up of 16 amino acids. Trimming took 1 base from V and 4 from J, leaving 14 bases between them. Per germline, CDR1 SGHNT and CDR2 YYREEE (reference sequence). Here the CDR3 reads CASSLFSGMGTGELFF. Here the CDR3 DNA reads TGTGCCAGCAGCTTGTTTTCAGGGATGGGCACCGGGGAGCTGTTTTTT.

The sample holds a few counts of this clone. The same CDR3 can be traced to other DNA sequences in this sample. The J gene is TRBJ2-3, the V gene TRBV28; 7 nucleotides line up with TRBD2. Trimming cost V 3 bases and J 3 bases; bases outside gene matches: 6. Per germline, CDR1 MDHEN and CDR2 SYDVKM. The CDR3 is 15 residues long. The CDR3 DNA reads TGTGCCAGCAGTTTCCGGACCGGGGGGACAGATACGCAGTATTTT. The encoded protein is CASSFRTGGTDTQYF.

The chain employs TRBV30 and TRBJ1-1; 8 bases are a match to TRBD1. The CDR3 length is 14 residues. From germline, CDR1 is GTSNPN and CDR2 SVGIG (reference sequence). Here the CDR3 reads CATPGQGANTEAFF. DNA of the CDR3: TGTGCAACGCCCGGACAGGGTGCGAACACTGAAGCTTTCTTT.

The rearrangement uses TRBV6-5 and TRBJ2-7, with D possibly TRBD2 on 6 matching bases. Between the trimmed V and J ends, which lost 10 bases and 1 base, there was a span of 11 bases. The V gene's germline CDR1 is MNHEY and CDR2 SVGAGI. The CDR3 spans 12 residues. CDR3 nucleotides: TGTGCCATCGGGACTGAATCCTACGAGCAGTACTTC. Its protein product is CAIGTESYEQYF.

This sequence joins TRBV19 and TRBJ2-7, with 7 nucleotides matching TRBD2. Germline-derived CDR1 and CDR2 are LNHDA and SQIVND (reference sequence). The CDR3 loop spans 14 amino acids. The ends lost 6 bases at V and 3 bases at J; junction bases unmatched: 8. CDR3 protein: CASSRGVGYYEQYF. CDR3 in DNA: TGTGCCAGTAGCCGGGGGGTCGGATACTACGAGCAGTACTTC.

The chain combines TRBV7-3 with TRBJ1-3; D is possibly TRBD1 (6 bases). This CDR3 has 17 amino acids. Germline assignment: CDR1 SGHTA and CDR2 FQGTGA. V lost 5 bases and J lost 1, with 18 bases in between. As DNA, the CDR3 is TGTGCCAGCAGCCCTTACCCCGGGGACATTTCTGGAAACACCATATATTTT. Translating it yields CASSPYPGDISGNTIYF.

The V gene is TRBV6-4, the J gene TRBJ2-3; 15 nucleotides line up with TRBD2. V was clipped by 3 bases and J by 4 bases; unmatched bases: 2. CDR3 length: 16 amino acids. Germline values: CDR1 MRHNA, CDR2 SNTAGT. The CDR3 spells CASSEGLAGGPDTQYF. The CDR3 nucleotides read TGTGCCAGCAGTGAGGGACTAGCGGGGGGCCCAGATACGCAGTATTTT.

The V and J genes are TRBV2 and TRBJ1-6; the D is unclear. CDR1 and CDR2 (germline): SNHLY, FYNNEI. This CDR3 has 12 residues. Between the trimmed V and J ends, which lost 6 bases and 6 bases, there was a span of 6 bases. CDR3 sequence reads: CASRRGNSPLHF. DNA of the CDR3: TGTGCCAGCAGGCGGGGTAATTCACCCCTCCACTTT.

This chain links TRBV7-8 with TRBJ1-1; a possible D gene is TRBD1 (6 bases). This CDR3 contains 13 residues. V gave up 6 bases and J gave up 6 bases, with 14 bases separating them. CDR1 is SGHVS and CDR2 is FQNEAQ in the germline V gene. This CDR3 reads CASSSQGSAEAFF. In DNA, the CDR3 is TGTGCCAGCAGTTCACAGGGTTCCGCTGAAGCTTTCTTT.

The CDR3 sequence is CASRPRARGNSPLHF. The CDR3 DNA sequence: TGTGCCAGCAGACCAAGGGCCCGGGGAAATTCACCCCTCCACTTT. The rearrangement uses TRBV28 and TRBJ1-6; no firm D call. Trimming took off 6 bases at V and 7 bases at J, with 16 bases between the two ends. The CDR3 consists of 15 residues. Germline V gene data show CDR1 as MDHEN and CDR2 as SYDVKM.

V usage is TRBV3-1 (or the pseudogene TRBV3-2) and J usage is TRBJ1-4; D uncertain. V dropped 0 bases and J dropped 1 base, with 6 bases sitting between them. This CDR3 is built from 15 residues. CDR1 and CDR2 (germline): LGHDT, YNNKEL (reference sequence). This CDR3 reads CASSQDPGTNEKLFF. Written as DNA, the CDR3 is TGTGCCAGCAGCCAAGATCCCGGAACTAATGAAAAACTGTTTTTT.

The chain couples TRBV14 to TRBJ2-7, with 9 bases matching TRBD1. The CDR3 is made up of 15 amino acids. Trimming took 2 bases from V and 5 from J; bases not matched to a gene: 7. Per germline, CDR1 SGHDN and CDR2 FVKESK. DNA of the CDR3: TGTGCCAGCAGCCAACTCCGGGACAGGGTCGACGAGCAGTACTTC. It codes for CASSQLRDRVDEQYF.

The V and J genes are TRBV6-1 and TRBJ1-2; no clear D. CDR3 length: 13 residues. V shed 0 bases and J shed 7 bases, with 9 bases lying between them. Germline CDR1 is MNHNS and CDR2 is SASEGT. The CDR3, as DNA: TGTGCCAGCAGTGAAGCCCGGGGAATTGGCTACACCTTC. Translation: CASSEARGIGYTF.